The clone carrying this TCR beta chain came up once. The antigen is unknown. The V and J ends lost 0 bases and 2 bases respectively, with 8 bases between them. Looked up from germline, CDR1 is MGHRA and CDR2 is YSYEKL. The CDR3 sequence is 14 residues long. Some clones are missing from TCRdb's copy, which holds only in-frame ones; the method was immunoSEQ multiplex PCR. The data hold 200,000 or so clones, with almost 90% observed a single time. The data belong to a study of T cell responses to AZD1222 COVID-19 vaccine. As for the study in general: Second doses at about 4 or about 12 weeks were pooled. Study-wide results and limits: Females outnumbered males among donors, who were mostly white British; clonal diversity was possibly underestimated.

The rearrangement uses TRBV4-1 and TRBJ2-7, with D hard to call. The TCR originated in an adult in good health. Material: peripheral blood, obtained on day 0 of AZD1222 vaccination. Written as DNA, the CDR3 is TGCGCCAGCAGCCAAGAACCCGGCCCCTACGAGCAGTACTTC. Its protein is CASSQEPGPYEQYF.